This T cell receptor beta chain was profiled in a study of response to subunit inactivated influenza vaccine. Study-wide points: Each seasonal influenza vaccination recruits few new T cells, the authors suggested.

The V and J ends lost 1 base and 6 bases, in that order; junction bases with no gene match: 1. This CDR3 region has 13 residues. Germline lookup yields CDR1 SGHTS and CDR2 YDEGEE. With regard to this clonotype: What it binds is not known.

Each CDR3 protein gets one entry after TCRdb re-called the RT-PCR reads with MiXCR. This sample has fewer than 650,000 distinct CDR3 sequences; 10% to 15% occur once, and the top ten carry about 12%. The sequence was obtained from a man between 45 and 60 years old who received an inactivated influenza vaccine. This sample comprised PBMCs from blood, obtained roughly 46 days after vaccination. The J gene is TRBJ2-1, the V gene TRBV5-8, with 7 bases fitting TRBD2. The CDR3 reads CASSLTSVNEQFF. CDR3 sequence (DNA): TGTGCCAGCAGCTTGACTAGCGTCAATGAGCAGTTCTTC.